The 11 T cell receptor beta chains below all came from one sample that was sequenced in a study of CD8 T cells in ankylosing spondylitis. Whole-study results and caveats: One TCR beta motif, made up of eight highly homologous variants, appeared characteristic of ankylosing spondylitis blood.

Using its own MiXCR run on the 5' RACE reads, TCRdb lists one record per CDR3 protein. The table records approximately 440,000 distinct CDR3 sequences, 15% to 20% of them present only once. Their recognized antigens are unknown. Sequences were obtained from blood, either unsorted or a sorted T cell fraction (not recorded which). Receptor source: a male donor with ankylosing spondylitis.

This clonotype appeared a few times. This chain uses TRBV12-3 or TRBV12-4 with TRBJ1-6; perhaps TRBD1 as D (6 bases). V gave up 7 bases and J gave up 8 bases, with 15 bases separating them. This CDR3 spans 14 amino acids. The CDR3 sequence is CASTHRVTDSPLHF. Here the CDR3 DNA reads TGTGCCAGCACTCACAGGGTAACGGATTCACCCCTCCACTTT.

The rearrangement uses TRBV6-1 and TRBJ2-2; possibly TRBD2 for D (6 bases). The CDR3 consists of 14 residues. CDR1 and CDR2 from the germline V gene are MNHNS and SASEGT. V dropped 6 bases and J dropped 3 bases, with 11 bases sitting between them. The CDR3 nucleotides are TGTGCCAGCAGGGGTTCGGGGGACACCGGGGAGCTGTTTTTT. This sequence encodes CASRGSGDTGELFF.

V usage is TRBV6-5 and J usage is TRBJ1-1; 8 nucleotides line up with TRBD1. V lost 0 bases to trimming and J lost 4 bases; unmatched junction nucleotides: 7. Per the germline V gene, CDR1 is MNHEY and CDR2 is SVGAGI. This CDR3 comprises 16 residues. CDR3 sequence: CASSYSGDRRSTEAFF. CDR3 nucleotide sequence: TGTGCCAGCAGTTACTCGGGGGACAGGAGGAGCACTGAAGCTTTCTTT.

This clonotype was seen at least ten times. The gene calls are TRBV5-6 and TRBJ1-6; D is possibly TRBD1 (5 bases). V lost 0 bases and J 9 bases, leaving 13 bases between the germline ends. From germline, CDR1 is SGHDT and CDR2 YYEEEE. This CDR3 has 15 amino acids. The CDR3 nucleotides read TGTGCCAGCAGCTTGGAGGCCCGAGGGACTTCACCCCTCCACTTT. This codes for CASSLEARGTSPLHF. Supplemented by reference TRBV5-6 and TRBJ1-6, the full variable domain reads DAGVTQSPTHLIKTRGQQVTLRCSPKSGHDTVSWYQQALGQGPQFIFQYYEEEERQRGNFPDRFSGHQFPNYSSELNVNALLLGDSALYLCASSLEARGTSPLHFGNGTRLTVT.

There are a few counts of this clonotype. The CDR3 here is CSARDLRRDPQDIQYF. In nucleotides, the CDR3 is TGCAGTGCTAGAGATTTGCGCCGGGACCCGCAGGACATTCAGTACTTC. The V call is TRBV20-1, the J call TRBJ2-4; D could derive from TRBD1 or TRBD2 (5 bases each). Germline V gene lookup returns CDR1 DFQATT and CDR2 SNEGSKA (reference sequence). V was clipped by 0 bases and J by 8 bases, with 20 bases between them. CDR3 size: 16 residues.

The chain employs TRBV5-1 and TRBJ1-4; D not resolved. This CDR3 is built from 14 residues. Germline assignment: CDR1 SGHRS and CDR2 YFSETQ. Between the trimmed V and J ends, which lost 1 base and 8 bases, there was a span of 12 bases. CDR3 region: CASSLLGLGEKLFF. CDR3 coding DNA: TGCGCCAGCAGCTTGTTAGGGTTGGGGGAAAAACTGTTTTTT.

This clonotype was seen repeatedly, ten times or more. This rearrangement joins TRBV12-3 or TRBV12-4 to TRBJ2-7, with 12 bases fitting TRBD1. With V trimmed by 5 bases and J by 6 bases, 8 bases remained unmatched. The CDR3 consists of 15 residues. The CDR3 loop reads CASSPRDRGLFEQYF. The CDR3 DNA follows: TGTGCCAGCAGTCCCCGGGACAGGGGGCTATTCGAGCAGTACTTC.

This clonotype has just a few counts. The V and J genes are TRBV7-2 and TRBJ2-1, with 7 bases fitting TRBD2. J gave up 6 bases and V 2 bases, and 7 bases lay outside the gene matches. The CDR3 contains 15 residues. CDR1 SGHTA and CDR2 FQGNSA come from the germline V gene. The CDR3 nucleotides are TGTGCCAGCAGCTTACGAGGGACTACGGCCAATGAGCAGTTCTTC. It specifies CASSLRGTTANEQFF.

The table lists this clonotype with many counts. V is TRBV3-1 and J is TRBJ2-5, with D unclear. This CDR3 comprises 15 residues. Germline V gene lookup returns CDR1 LGHDT and CDR2 YNNKEL (reference sequence). V was clipped by 0 bases and J by 5 bases, with 13 bases between them. CDR3 residues: CASSQEPRVEETQYF. The CDR3 bases are TGTGCCAGCAGCCAAGAACCAAGGGTTGAGGAGACCCAGTACTTC.

This clonotype has a handful of counts. The rearrangement links TRBV19 to TRBJ1-1; D remains unclear. Between the trimmed V and J ends, which lost 3 bases and 1 base, there was a span of 12 bases. The CDR3 consists of 15 residues. The germline CDR1 and CDR2 sequences are LNHDA and SQIVND (reference sequence). CDR3 DNA: TGTGCCAGTAGTATCCCCGGACGGACGAACACTGAAGCTTTCTTT. Translating gives CASSIPGRTNTEAFF.

The chain is built from TRBV6-5 and TRBJ1-2; D not certain. In germline, CDR1 is MNHEY, CDR2 SVGAGI. The CDR3 is 14 amino acids. V gave up 2 bases and J gave up 4 bases, with 11 bases separating them. The DNA of the CDR3 is TGTGCCAGCAGTTACGACGGGAAGGGCTATGGCTACACCTTC. Translation gives CASSYDGKGYGYTF.